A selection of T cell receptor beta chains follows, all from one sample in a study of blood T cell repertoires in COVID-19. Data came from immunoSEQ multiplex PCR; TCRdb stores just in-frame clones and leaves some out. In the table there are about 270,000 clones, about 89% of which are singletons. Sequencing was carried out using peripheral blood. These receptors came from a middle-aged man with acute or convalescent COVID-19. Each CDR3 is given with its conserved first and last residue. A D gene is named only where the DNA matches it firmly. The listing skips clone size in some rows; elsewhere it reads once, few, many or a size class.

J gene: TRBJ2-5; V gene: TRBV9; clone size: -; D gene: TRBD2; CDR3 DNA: TGTGCCAGCAGCGTCCCTGGCGGGGGGGCCTCCGAGACCCAGTACTTC; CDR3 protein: CASSVPGGGASETQYF
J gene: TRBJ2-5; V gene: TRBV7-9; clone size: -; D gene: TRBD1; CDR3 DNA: TGTGCCAGCAGCGGGACAGGGATCGGAGTCGGGACCCAGTACTTC; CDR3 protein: CASSGTGIGVGTQYF
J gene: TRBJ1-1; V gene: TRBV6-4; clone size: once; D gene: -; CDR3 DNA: TGTGCCAGCAGTCCCGGGAACACTGAAGCTTTCTTT; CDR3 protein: CASSPGNTEAFF
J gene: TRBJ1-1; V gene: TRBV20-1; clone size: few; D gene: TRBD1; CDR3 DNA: TGCAGTGCTAGTGGGTGGGGGACAGGGTTACGGAACACTGAAGCTTTCTTT; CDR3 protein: CSASGWGTGLRNTEAFF
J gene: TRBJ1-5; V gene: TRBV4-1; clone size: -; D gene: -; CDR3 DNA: TGCGCCAGCAGCCAAGATCTGACGGGACATAGCAATCAGCCCCAGCATTTT; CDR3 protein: CASSQDLTGHSNQPQHF
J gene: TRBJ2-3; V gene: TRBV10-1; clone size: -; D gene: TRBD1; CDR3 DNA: TGCGCCAGCAGTGAAGGGACAGGACAATATACGCAGTATTTT; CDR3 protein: CASSEGTGQYTQYF
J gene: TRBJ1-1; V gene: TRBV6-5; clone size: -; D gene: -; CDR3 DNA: TGTGCCAGCATTGGTCTTACGGTGACTGAAGCTTTCTTT; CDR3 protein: CASIGLTVTEAFF
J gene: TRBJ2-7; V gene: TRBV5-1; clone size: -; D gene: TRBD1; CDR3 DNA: TGCGCCAGCAGCTCATTACAGGGGGCCTACGAGCAGTACTTC; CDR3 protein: CASSSLQGAYEQYF
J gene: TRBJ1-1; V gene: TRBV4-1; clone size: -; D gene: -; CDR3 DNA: TGCGCCAGCAGCCAAGGAGTGAACACTGAAGCTTTCTTT; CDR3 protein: CASSQGVNTEAFF
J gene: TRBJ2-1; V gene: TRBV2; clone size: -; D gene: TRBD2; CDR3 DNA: TGTGCCAGCTCTAGCGGGGGTAACCTGAGTGAGCAGTTCTTC; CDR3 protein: CASSSGGNLSEQFF
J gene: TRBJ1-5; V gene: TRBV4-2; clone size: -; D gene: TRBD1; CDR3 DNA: TGTGCCAGCAGCCAAGATGTGACAGGGTCCTCCTATCAGCCCCAGCATTTT; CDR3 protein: CASSQDVTGSSYQPQHF
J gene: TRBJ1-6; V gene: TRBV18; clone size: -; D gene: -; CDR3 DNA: TGTGCCAGCTCATCCCAACGGGATTTATCACCCCTCCACTTT; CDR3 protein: CASSSQRDLSPLHF
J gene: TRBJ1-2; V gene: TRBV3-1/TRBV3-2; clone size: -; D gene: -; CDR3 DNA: TGTGCCAGCAGCCAAGATGGGCTGGATGGCTACACCTTC; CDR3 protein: CASSQDGLDGYTF
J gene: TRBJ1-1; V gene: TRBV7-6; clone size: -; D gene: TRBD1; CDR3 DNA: TGTGCCAGCAGCCGTACAGGGGTCACTGAAGCTTTCTTT; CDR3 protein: CASSRTGVTEAFF
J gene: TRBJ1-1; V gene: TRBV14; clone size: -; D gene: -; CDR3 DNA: TGTGCCAGCAGCCGGGCAGGGGCGGCCACTGAAGCTTTCTTT; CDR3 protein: CASSRAGAATEAFF
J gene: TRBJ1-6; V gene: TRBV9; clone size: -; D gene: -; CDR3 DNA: TGTGCCAGCAGCGTAAACACGGGAAATTCACCCCTCCACTTT; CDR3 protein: CASSVNTGNSPLHF
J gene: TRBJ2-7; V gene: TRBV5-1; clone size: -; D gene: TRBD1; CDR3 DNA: TGCGCCAGCAGCTTATCCCCTGGGACAGGCAAGGACGAGCAGTACTTC; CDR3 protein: CASSLSPGTGKDEQYF
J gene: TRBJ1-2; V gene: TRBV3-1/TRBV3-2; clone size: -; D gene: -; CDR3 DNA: TGTGCCCGCGGGGGGGATGGGGTCGGTGGCTACACCTTC; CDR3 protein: CARGGDGVGGYTF
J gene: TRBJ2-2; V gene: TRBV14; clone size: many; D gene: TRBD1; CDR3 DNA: TGTGCCAGCAGCCCTCGGACAGGGGCGAACACCGGGGAGCTGTTTTTT; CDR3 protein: CASSPRTGANTGELFF
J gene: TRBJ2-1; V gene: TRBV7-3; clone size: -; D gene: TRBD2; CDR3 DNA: TGTGCCAGCAGCACCGGTAGCGGGGACCGTGAGCAGTTCTTC; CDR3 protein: CASSTGSGDREQFF
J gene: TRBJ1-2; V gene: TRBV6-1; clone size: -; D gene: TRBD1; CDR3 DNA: TGTGCCAGCAGGGAAGTGACAGGGAGTGGCTACACCTTC; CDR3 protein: CASREVTGSGYTF
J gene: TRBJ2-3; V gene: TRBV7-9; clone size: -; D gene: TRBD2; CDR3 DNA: TGTGCCAGCAGCTTACCGAGACTAGCGGTGCCCCCGCCCACGGATACGCAGTATTTT; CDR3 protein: CASSLPRLAVPPPTDTQYF
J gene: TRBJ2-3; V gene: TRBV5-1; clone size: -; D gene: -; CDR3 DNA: TGCGCCAGCCTCAGGGTGGGGGGTAGTAAAGATACGCAGTATTTT; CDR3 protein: CASLRVGGSKDTQYF
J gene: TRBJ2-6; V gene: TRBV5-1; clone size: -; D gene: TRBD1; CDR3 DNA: TGCGCCAGCAGCCTTTCGACAGGGGGCAGTGGGGCCAACGTCCTGACTTTC; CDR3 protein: CASSLSTGGSGANVLTF
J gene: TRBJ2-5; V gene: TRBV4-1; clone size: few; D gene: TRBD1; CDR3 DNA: TGCGCCAGCAGCGGAGGGACAGGGGAGACCCAGTACTTC; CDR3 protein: CASSGGTGETQYF
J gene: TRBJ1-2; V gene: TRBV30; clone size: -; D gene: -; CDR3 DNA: TGTGCCTGGAGTCTTAGCCTTGGCTACACCTTC; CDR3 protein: CAWSLSLGYTF
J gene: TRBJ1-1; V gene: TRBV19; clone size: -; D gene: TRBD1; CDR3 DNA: TGTGCCAGTGGCCCACAGGGGGGCCCCATGAACACTGAAGCTTTCTTT; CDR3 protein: CASGPQGGPMNTEAFF
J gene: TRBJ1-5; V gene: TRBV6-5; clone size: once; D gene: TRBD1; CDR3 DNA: TGTGCCAGCAGTTGGGACAGCCAAGGATATCAGCCCCAGCATTTT; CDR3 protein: CASSWDSQGYQPQHF
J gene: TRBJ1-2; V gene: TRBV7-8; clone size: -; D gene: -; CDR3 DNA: TGTGCCAGCAGCTTAGTAACGGCGGGTCGGGGCTACACCTTC; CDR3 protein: CASSLVTAGRGYTF
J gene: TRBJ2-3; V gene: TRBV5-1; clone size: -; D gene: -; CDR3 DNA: TGCGCCAGCACCCCCTCGGGGCGGGGTGCAGCAGATACGCAGTATTTT; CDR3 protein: CASTPSGRGAADTQYF
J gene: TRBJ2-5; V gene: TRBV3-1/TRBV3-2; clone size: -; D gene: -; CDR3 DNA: TGTGCCAGCAGCCTGACCGGGACACATCTGGGGGAGACCCAGTACTTC; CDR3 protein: CASSLTGTHLGETQYF
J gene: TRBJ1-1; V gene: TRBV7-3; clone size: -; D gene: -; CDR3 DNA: TGTGCCAGCAGCCCCGCCTCGAGCACTGAAGCTTTCTTT; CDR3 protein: CASSPASSTEAFF
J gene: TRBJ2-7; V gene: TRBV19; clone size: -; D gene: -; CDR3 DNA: TGTGCCAGTAGTATAACCCAGGGTTCCTACGAGCAGTACTTC; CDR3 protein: CASSITQGSYEQYF
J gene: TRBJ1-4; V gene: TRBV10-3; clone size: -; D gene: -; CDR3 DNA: TGTGCCATCAGTGAAAGTACGGAGTCCTATGAAAAACTGTTTTTT; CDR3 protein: CAISESTESYEKLFF
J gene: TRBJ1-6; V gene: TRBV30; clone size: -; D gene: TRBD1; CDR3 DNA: TGTGCCTGGACCGGGACAGGGAGGTCACCCCTCCACTTT; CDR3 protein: CAWTGTGRSPLHF
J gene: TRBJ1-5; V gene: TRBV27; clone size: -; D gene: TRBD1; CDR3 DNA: TGTGCCAGCAGCCCGGGACAGGCTTATAGCAATCAGCCCCAGCATTTT; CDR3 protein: CASSPGQAYSNQPQHF
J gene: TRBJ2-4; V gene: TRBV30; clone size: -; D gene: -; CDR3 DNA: TGTGCCTGGAGTGTAGGGGGCAAAAACATTCAGTACTTC; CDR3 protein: CAWSVGGKNIQYF
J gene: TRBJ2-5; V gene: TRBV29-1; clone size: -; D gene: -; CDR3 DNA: TGCAGCGTTGAAGAGAGGTCCCTTGGTGAGACCCAGTACTTC; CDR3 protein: CSVEERSLGETQYF
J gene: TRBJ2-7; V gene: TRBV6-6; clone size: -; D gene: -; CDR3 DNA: TGTGCCAGCAGTTCCGGGATTCGGGCTGAGCAGTACTTC; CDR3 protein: CASSSGIRAEQYF
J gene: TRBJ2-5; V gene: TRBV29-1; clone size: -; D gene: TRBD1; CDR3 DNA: TGCAGCGCGGGACAGGGCGCTTTTGAGACCCAGTACTTC; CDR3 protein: CSAGQGAFETQYF
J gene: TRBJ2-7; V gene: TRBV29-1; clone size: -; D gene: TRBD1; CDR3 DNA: TGCAGCGTTGGGGACAGGGGGAACTACGAGCAGTACTTC; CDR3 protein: CSVGDRGNYEQYF
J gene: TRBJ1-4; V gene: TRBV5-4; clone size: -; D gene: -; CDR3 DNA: TGTGCCAGCAGCCAAACGGGAGGCGTAAATGAAAAACTGTTTTTT; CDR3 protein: CASSQTGGVNEKLFF
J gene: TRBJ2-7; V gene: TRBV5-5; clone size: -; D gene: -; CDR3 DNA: TGTGCCAGCAGCCGGGACTCCCACGGGGGCGAGCAGTACTTC; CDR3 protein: CASSRDSHGGEQYF
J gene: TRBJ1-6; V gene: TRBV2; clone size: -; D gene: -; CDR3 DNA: TGTGCCAGCAGTGAACGAGCAGGCCCCTATAATTCACCCCTCCACTTT; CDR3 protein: CASSERAGPYNSPLHF
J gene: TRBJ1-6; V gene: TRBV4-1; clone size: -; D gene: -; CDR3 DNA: TGCGCCAGCAGTGCTGCGGCAGAAAATTCACCCCTCCACTTT; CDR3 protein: CASSAAAENSPLHF
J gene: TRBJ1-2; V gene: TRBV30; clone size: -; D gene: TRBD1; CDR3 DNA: TGTGCCTGGAGTGTAAGGCAGGGGGCTGGCTACACCTTC; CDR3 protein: CAWSVRQGAGYTF
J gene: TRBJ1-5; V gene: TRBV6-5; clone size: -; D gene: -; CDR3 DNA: TGTGCCACCACCAAGGAGGTAAATCAGCCCCAGCATTTT; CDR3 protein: CATTKEVNQPQHF
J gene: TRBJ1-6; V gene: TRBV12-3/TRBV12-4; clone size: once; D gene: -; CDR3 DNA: TGTGCCAGCAGTTTAAAGGAGGAGTCACCCCTCCACTTT; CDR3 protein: CASSLKEESPLHF
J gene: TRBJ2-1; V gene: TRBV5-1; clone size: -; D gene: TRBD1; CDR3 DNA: TGCGCCAGCAGCTTGGGACAGGGGTTAATCGGTGAGCAGTTCTTC; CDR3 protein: CASSLGQGLIGEQFF
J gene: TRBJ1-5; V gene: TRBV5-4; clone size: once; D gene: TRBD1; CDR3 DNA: TGTGCCAGCAGCTTGGGCCCCCAGGGGGCCTATAGCAATCAGCCCCAGCATTTT; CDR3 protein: CASSLGPQGAYSNQPQHF
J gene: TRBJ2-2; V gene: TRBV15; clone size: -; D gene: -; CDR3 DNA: TGTGCCACCAGCGGAGTGCTAACCGGGGAGCTGTTTTTT; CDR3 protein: CATSGVLTGELFF
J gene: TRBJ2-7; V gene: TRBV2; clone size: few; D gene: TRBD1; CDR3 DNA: TGTGCCAGCACCCCGGACAGGGCTGGGCCCTACGAGCAGTACTTC; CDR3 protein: CASTPDRAGPYEQYF
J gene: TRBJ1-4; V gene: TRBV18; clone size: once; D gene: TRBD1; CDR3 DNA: TGTGCCAGCTCTAGGGACAGGGTTTATGAAAAACTGTTTTTT; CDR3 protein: CASSRDRVYEKLFF
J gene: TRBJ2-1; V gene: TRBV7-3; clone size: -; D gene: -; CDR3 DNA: TGTGCCAGCAGCTTACGGACAGCCAATGAGCAGTTCTTC; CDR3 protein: CASSLRTANEQFF
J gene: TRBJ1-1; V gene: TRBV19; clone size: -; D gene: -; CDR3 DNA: TGTGCCAGTAGTATGGGCGGGGGCACTGAAGCTTTCTTT; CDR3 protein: CASSMGGGTEAFF
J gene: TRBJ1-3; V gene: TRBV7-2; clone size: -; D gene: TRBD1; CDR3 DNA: TGTGCCAGCAGCTTAGCCCGACAGGGGTCTGGAAACACCATATATTTT; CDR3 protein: CASSLARQGSGNTIYF
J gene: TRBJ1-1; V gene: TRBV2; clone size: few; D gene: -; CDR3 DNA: TGTGCCAGCAGTACGGTCATGAACACTGAAGCTTTCTTT; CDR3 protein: CASSTVMNTEAFF